Listed below are T cell receptor beta chains from one sample, sequenced in a study of blood T cells in healthy people across ages. Each CDR3 protein gets one entry after TCRdb re-called the 5' RACE reads with MiXCR. The repertoire holds 550,000 to 750,000 distinct CDR3 sequences, with about 21% as singletons. Input material: blood. These receptors all stem from a man in his 70s in good health. CDR3s include the opening cysteine and the closing phenylalanine or tryptophan. Each record gives: clone size, D gene, J gene, V gene, CDR3 protein, CDR3 DNA. The D gene is left open where the match is weak. Where a row states a size, it is once, few, many or the class of an expanded clone; other rows omit it.

.,TRBD2,TRBJ2-2,TRBV2,CASSSSGSTTGELFF,TGTGCCAGCAGTTCTAGCGGGAGCACCACCGGGGAGCTGTTTTTT
few,.,TRBJ1-2,TRBV4-1,CASSPTYRANGYTF,TGCGCCAGCAGCCCAACCTATAGGGCGAATGGCTACACCTTC
.,TRBD1,TRBJ2-3,TRBV28,CARTGGAGTDTQYF,TGTGCCAGAACAGGGGGCGCCGGCACAGATACGCAGTATTTT
.,.,TRBJ2-5,TRBV7-2,CASSPPAGSAETQYF,TGTGCCAGCAGCCCCCCGGCAGGGTCTGCGGAGACCCAGTACTTC
.,.,TRBJ2-1,TRBV18,CASSPQAESYNEQFF,TGTGCCAGCTCACCCCAAGCGGAAAGCTACAATGAGCAGTTCTTC
few,TRBD2,TRBJ2-3,TRBV3-1,CASSPRTSGVGDTQYF,TGTGCCAGCAGCCCCCGGACTAGCGGGGTTGGGGATACGCAGTATTTT
.,.,TRBJ1-6,TRBV18,CASSPEGTYNSPLHF,TGTGCCAGCTCACCAGAGGGCACCTATAATTCACCCCTCCACTTT
.,.,TRBJ2-7,TRBV29-1,CSVLGEVYEQYF,TGCAGCGTTTTAGGAGAGGTTTACGAGCAGTACTTC
.,.,TRBJ2-2,TRBV5-1,CASSLKGVGTGELFF,TGCGCCAGCAGCTTGAAGGGGGTCGGCACCGGGGAGCTGTTTTTT
.,.,TRBJ1-1,TRBV28,CASSAGDPEAFF,TGTGCCAGCAGTGCCGGGGACCCTGAAGCTTTCTTT
.,TRBD1,TRBJ2-7,TRBV20-1,CSATGQGWDEQYF,TGCAGTGCTACCGGACAGGGTTGGGACGAGCAGTACTTC
many,TRBD1,TRBJ2-5,TRBV7-9,CASSFAGTGVETQYF,TGTGCCAGCAGCTTTGCCGGGACAGGGGTCGAGACCCAGTACTTC
.,.,TRBJ2-3,TRBV15,CATSRGSSGSTDTQYF,TGTGCCACCAGCAGAGGTAGCAGCGGGAGCACAGATACGCAGTATTTT
.,TRBD1,TRBJ2-5,TRBV10-3,CAITPGQRPTYGQYF,TGTGCGATCACCCCGGGACAGCGTCCTACCTACGGGCAGTACTTC
.,.,TRBJ1-5,TRBV12-3/TRBV12-4,CASSSLVRGFSGTSRATQPQHF,TGTGCCAGCAGCAGTTTAGTTCGGGGATTTTCGGGGACATCGCGAGCTACGCAGCCCCAGCATTTT
.,TRBD2,TRBJ2-5,TRBV20-1,CSARVAGGIETQYF,TGCAGTGCTAGAGTAGCGGGTGGGATAGAGACCCAGTACTTC
few,.,TRBJ2-5,TRBV5-5,CASSLLNRQETQYF,TGTGCCAGCAGCTTGTTAAACAGGCAAGAGACCCAGTACTTC
.,.,TRBJ2-5,TRBV5-5,CASSLWIQETQYF,TGTGCCAGCAGCTTGTGGATCCAAGAGACCCAGTACTTC
.,TRBD2,TRBJ2-3,TRBV10-2,CASSAARREGRTGAYTDTQYF,TGCGCCAGCAGTGCAGCTAGGCGGGAGGGCCGTACAGGAGCATACACAGATACGCAGTATTTT
once,.,TRBJ2-3,TRBV12-3/TRBV12-4,CASSFPQGEGTDTQYF,TGTGCCAGCAGTTTTCCCCAGGGGGAGGGCACAGATACGCAGTATTTT
.,.,TRBJ2-7,TRBV6-5,CASSYSAIYEQYF,TGTGCCAGCAGTTACTCCGCGATTTACGAGCAGTACTTC
few,TRBD1,TRBJ1-3,TRBV6-6,CASSYGTGGSGNTIYF,TGTGCCAGCAGTTACGGGACAGGGGGCTCTGGAAACACCATATATTTT
few,TRBD1,TRBJ1-1,TRBV12-3/TRBV12-4,CASKGTVSNTEAFF,TGTGCCAGCAAAGGGACAGTCTCGAACACTGAAGCTTTCTTT
few,TRBD1,TRBJ2-1,TRBV28,CASSTRDRGSDEQFF,TGTGCCAGCAGCACTCGGGACAGGGGCTCGGATGAGCAGTTCTTC
.,TRBD1,TRBJ2-1,TRBV5-6,CASRTGGHVQFF,TGTGCCAGCAGGACAGGGGGGCATGTGCAGTTCTTC
few,.,TRBJ2-4,TRBV11-2,CASTTVAKNIQYF,TGTGCCAGCACCACGGTAGCCAAAAACATTCAGTACTTC
few,TRBD1,TRBJ1-1,TRBV6-6,CASSDNRGWNTEAFF,TGTGCCAGCAGTGACAACAGGGGATGGAACACTGAAGCTTTCTTT
few,TRBD2,TRBJ2-3,TRBV19,CAVGREGRDTQYF,TGTGCCGTAGGACGGGAGGGCAGAGATACGCAGTATTTT